These 8 T cell receptor beta chains share one sample of origin, sequenced in a study of cytomegalovirus exposure and HLA in healthy donors. It was with 60 Vbeta and 13 Jbeta primers that the PCR ran. Clones were sequenced by immunoSEQ multiplex PCR, and TCRdb holds only the in-frame ones, with some missing. The sample holds about 110,000 clones; about 86% are singletons and the top ten take roughly 2%. Source material: PBMCs. The receptors were sampled from a young woman in good health and CMV-seronegative.

The rearrangement links TRBV4-1 to TRBJ1-2; TRBD1 matches at 10 bases. Germline V gene sequence: CDR1 MGHRA, CDR2 YSYEKL. V shed 3 bases, J shed 7 bases, and the junction held 5 bases outside the gene matches. This CDR3 is 14 amino acids long. CDR3 DNA: TGCGCCAGCAGCCAGAGACAGGGGGCGGGTGGCTACACCTTC. This sequence encodes CASSQRQGAGGYTF.

The chain uses TRBV18 and TRBJ1-2; no definite D call. Between the trimmed V and J ends, which lost 3 bases and 4 bases, there was a span of 15 bases. From germline, CDR1 is KGHSH and CDR2 LQKENI. The CDR3 is made up of 15 amino acids. CDR3 sequence: CASSPSSDGLYGYTF. The CDR3 DNA sequence: TGTGCCAGCTCACCTTCCTCGGACGGACTCTATGGCTACACCTTC.

The J gene is TRBJ2-1, the V gene TRBV5-1, with D maybe TRBD2 (5 bases). The germline CDR1 and CDR2 sequences are SGHRS and YFSETQ. The CDR3 sequence is 14 residues long. The V and J ends lost 0 bases and 4 bases respectively, with 8 bases between them. The CDR3 spells CASSLDQRYNEQFF. The CDR3 DNA sequence: TGCGCCAGCAGCTTGGACCAGCGGTACAATGAGCAGTTCTTC.

The rearrangement links TRBV10-3 to TRBJ2-3; D possibly corresponds to TRBD1 (6 bases). V was pared by 6 bases and J by 4 bases, with 11 bases between. From germline, CDR1 is ENHRY and CDR2 SYGVKD. CDR3 length: 13 residues. The chain's CDR3 is CAIRDRDADTQYF. Written as DNA, the CDR3 is TGTGCCATCAGGGACAGAGACGCAGATACGCAGTATTTT.

The gene calls are TRBV7-3 and TRBJ2-1; 8 positions agree with TRBD2. V shed 2 bases, J shed 2 bases, and the junction held 2 bases outside the gene matches. CDR3 size: 15 residues. Germline V gene sequence: CDR1 SGHTA, CDR2 FQGTGA. The CDR3 sequence is CASSLDSGAYNEQFF. CDR3 DNA sequence: TGTGCCAGCAGCTTAGATAGCGGGGCCTACAATGAGCAGTTCTTC. The variable domain in full, with the rest retrieved from reference TRBV7-3 and TRBJ2-1, is GAGVSQTPSNKVTEKGKYVELRCDPISGHTALYWYRQSLGQGPEFLIYFQGTGAADDSGLPNDRFFAVRPEGSVSTLKIQRTERGDSAVYLCASSLDSGAYNEQFFGPGTRLTVL.

This clone was seen a handful of times. The rearrangement uses TRBV23-1 and TRBJ2-2; TRBD2 matches 10 bases. TRBV23-1 qualifies as an ORF whose function is uncertain. The CDR3 length is 19 residues. J lost 5 bases, V lost 4 bases, and 16 bases had no gene match. Written as DNA, the CDR3 is TGCGCCAGCAGTCCCCCGGGGGCTAGCGGGAGTTATGGTACCGGGGAGCTGTTTTTT. It codes for CASSPPGASGSYGTGELFF.

Points on this clone: Additional DNA sequences in this sample encode the identical CDR3. This chain uses TRBV21-1 with TRBJ1-1; the DNA was not compared with TRBD1, the D call given in the table. TRBV21-1 is a documented pseudogene. The CDR3 sequence is 18 residues long. The CDR3 spells CASIPVGRQGPGDTEAFF. CDR3 coding DNA: TGTGCCAGCATCCCGGTAGGGAGACAGGGGCCGGGGGACACTGAAGCTTTCTTT.

The V gene is TRBV5-6, the J gene TRBJ1-3, with unresolved D. Between the trimmed V and J ends, which lost 5 bases and 0 bases, there was a span of 12 bases. Germline lookup yields CDR1 SGHDT and CDR2 YYEEEE. The CDR3 has 15 residues. The CDR3 nucleotides are TGTGCCAGCAGTGATGGCCAGGTCTCTGGAAACACCATATATTTT. It codes for CASSDGQVSGNTIYF.